This T cell receptor beta chain originates from a study of CD8 T cells in ankylosing spondylitis. Comment on this clonotype: This may be a read error, as it is one base from a much larger clone.

Each CDR3 protein is one row after TCRdb ran MiXCR on the 5' RACE reads. In the table there are about 140,000 distinct CDR3 sequences, about 8% of which are singletons. This TCR came from a male donor with ankylosing spondylitis. The specimen sequenced was synovial fluid, either unsorted or a sorted T cell fraction (not recorded which).

The CDR3 DNA reads TGTGCCAGCAGATTCTCAACGACATACTACGAGCAGTACTTC. Amino acids: CASRFSTTYYEQYF. The chain has TRBV5-8 and TRBJ2-7; no reliable D call. V was trimmed by 5 bases and J by 3 bases, leaving 15 bases between them. Looked up from germline, CDR1 is SGHTS and CDR2 is YDEGEE. This CDR3 spans 14 amino acids.